Included here is one T cell receptor (beta chain) sequence, with context. This clonotype has only a few counts. Its antigen specificity is not known. Base qualities are missing; no much larger clone stands one base away. The junction shows trimming of 3 bases on V and 0 bases on J, and the gene matches do not reach 2 bases of it. CDR3 length: 15 amino acids, cysteine to phenylalanine. Only the CDR3 portion is preserved as DNA: 45 bases, with reading frame beginning at the first base. Looking up the germline V gene yields CDR1 KGHSH and CDR2 LQKENI. These data come from a study of type 1 regulatory T cells (dated by TCRdb to the early 2020s). Looking at the study overall: An in vitro protocol by which a Tr1-enriched, alloantigen-specific CD4 T cell product named T-allo10 was generated was characterized in the study. T-allo10 was being tested clinically in patients with hematological malignancies who were undergoing allogeneic hematopoietic stem cell transplantation.

Findings and caveats that apply to the study as a whole: Tr1 cells showed a more restricted TCR repertoire than non-Tr1 cells, which the study interpreted as alloantigen-induced clonal expansion.

The run used an Illumina MiSeq. Using fastp at Q25 and MiXCR, TCRdb reprocessed the public reads and kept productive beta chains. Each entry merges the rows of one CDR3 protein and shows their most common DNA and genes. Present in this sample are more than 60,000 distinct CDR3 sequences, roughly 50% of which were seen just once. Together, the top ten hold about 2% of the sample. Sequenced: cultured non-Tr1 T cells, either the whole culture or a sorted T cell fraction (not recorded which). The cell subset or site label, read with the paper, signifies: non-Tr1 population from the T-allo10 product. Recombination joined TRBV18 with TRBJ1-2; the junction holds 9 bases that match TRBD1. The source is a human donor in good health. The nucleotide sequence reads TGTGCCAGCTCACCGGGACAGGGTCCTAACTATGGCTACACCTTC. Translated, this gives CASSPGQGPNYGYTF.